Each of the 26 T cell receptor beta chains below was sequenced from the same sample in a study of cytomegalovirus exposure and HLA in healthy donors. This PCR relied on a set of 60 Vbeta primers and 13 Jbeta primers. Method: immunoSEQ multiplex PCR; TCRdb's copy keeps in-frame clones and lacks some. This table holds 100,000 to 150,000 clones, over 50% found once. Sequencing was carried out using PBMCs. Every receptor here comes from a woman between 35 and 50 years old in good health and CMV-seropositive.

The chain is built from TRBV27 and TRBJ2-1; 7 bases align to TRBD1. The CDR3 is 15 amino acids. Losses at the gene ends were 2 bases for V and 5 bases for J; bases not matched to a gene: 6. The germline V gene has CDR1 MNHEY and CDR2 SMNVEV (reference sequence). CDR3 protein: CASSLRTGENNEQFF. The CDR3 coding sequence is TGTGCCAGCAGTTTACGGACAGGCGAAAACAATGAGCAGTTCTTC.

This clone has more than one count but fewer than ten. V and J are TRBV30 and TRBJ2-3; 9 bases line up with TRBD1. CDR3 length: 16 residues. V shed 0 bases and J 5 bases; nucleotides not matched to a gene: 9. Germline assignment: CDR1 GTSNPN and CDR2 SVGIG (reference sequence). The CDR3 bases are TGTGCCTGGAGTGTAGGGGGACAGGGCGGGATAGATACGCAGTATTTT. Its protein product is CAWSVGGQGGIDTQYF.

The chain employs TRBV28 and TRBJ1-5, with 9 bases that match TRBD1. Trimming removed 1 base from V and 0 bases from J; junction bases left unmatched: 7. The CDR3 totals 18 residues. Germline loops: CDR1 MDHEN, CDR2 SYDVKM. The CDR3 region has the DNA TGTGCCAGCAGTTTATTTGGGACAGGGATTGGTAGCAATCAGCCCCAGCATTTT. It encodes CASSLFGTGIGSNQPQHF. Full variable domain (remainder filled in from reference TRBV28 and TRBJ1-5): DVKVTQSSRYLVKRTGEKVFLECVQDMDHENMFWYRQDPGLGLRLIYFSYDVKMKEKGDIPEGYSVSREKKERFSLILESASTNQTSMYLCASSLFGTGIGSNQPQHFGDGTRLSIL.

This chain uses TRBV10-1 with TRBJ2-5; D is unclear. Germline CDR1 and CDR2: WNHNN and SYGVQD (reference sequence). Between the trimmed V and J ends, which lost 3 bases and 0 bases, there was a span of 2 bases. The CDR3 has 12 amino acids. The CDR3 DNA sequence: TGCGCCAGCAGTGACAACCAAGAGACCCAGTACTTC. Translating it yields CASSDNQETQYF.

This clone has only a few counts. The gene calls are TRBV19 and TRBJ2-3, with 11 bases fitting TRBD2. This CDR3 region has 17 residues. Germline trimming cut 3 bases from V and 6 bases from J; bases unmatched to any gene: 11. From germline, CDR1 is LNHDA and CDR2 SQIVND (reference sequence). The CDR3: CASSMGASGRSLDTQYF. The DNA for the CDR3 is TGTGCCAGTAGTATGGGTGCTAGCGGGAGGAGTTTGGATACGCAGTATTTT.

The CDR3 coding sequence is TGTGCCAGCAGTCCGCGGGGACAGGGTCCTTATGGCTACACCTTC. It yields the protein CASSPRGQGPYGYTF. The chain links TRBV6-1 to TRBJ1-2, with 9 bases matching TRBD1. This CDR3 has 15 residues. Germline V CDR1 and CDR2: MNHNS, SASEGT. Germline trimming cut 5 bases from V and 5 bases from J; bases unmatched to any gene: 9.

V usage is TRBV5-1 and J usage is TRBJ2-5, with TRBD1 matching 11 bases. Germline V gene data show CDR1 as SGHRS and CDR2 as YFSETQ. Losses at the gene ends were 8 bases for V and 4 bases for J; bases not matched to a gene: 16. CDR3 length: 17 amino acids. CDR3 protein: CASSVPLIGTGGETQYF. The CDR3 DNA reads TGCGCCAGTAGCGTTCCTCTTATAGGGACAGGGGGAGAGACCCAGTACTTC.

This clone was observed a few times. The chain recombines TRBV5-6 with TRBJ2-1, with a tentative D call TRBD2 (6 bases). There are 13 residues in the CDR3. V was cut by 4 bases and J by 6 bases, with 11 bases left in between. The germline V gene encodes CDR1 SGHDT and CDR2 YYEEEE. CDR3 amino acids: CASSRLERNEQFF. The DNA for the CDR3 is TGTGCCAGCAGCCGACTAGAGCGCAATGAGCAGTTCTTC.

The genes are TRBV4-2 and TRBJ2-1, with TRBD2 identical over 12 bases. Germline trimming cut 0 bases from V and 6 bases from J; bases unmatched to any gene: 6. The germline V gene has CDR1 LGHNA and CDR2 YNFKEQ. There are 17 residues in the CDR3. For the CDR3, the DNA is TGTGCCAGCAGCCAAGATCGCACGGGACTAGCGGGCAATGAGCAGTTCTTC. Amino acid sequence: CASSQDRTGLAGNEQFF.

The chain joins TRBV12-2 to TRBJ2-1; the D call TRBD1 from the table was never checked on the DNA. TRBV12-2 is marked as a pseudogene. The CDR3 is made up of 16 amino acids. The CDR3 coding sequence is TGTGCAAGTCGCTTGCTTCGGGGACAGGGTGTTCATGAGCAGTTCTTC. This encodes CASRLLRGQGVHEQFF.

This rearrangement joins TRBV5-1 to TRBJ1-1; TRBD1 aligns across 9 bases. V lost 5 bases, J lost 0 bases, and 2 bases stayed unmatched. Germline V gene lookup returns CDR1 SGHRS and CDR2 YFSETQ. The CDR3 sequence is 14 residues long. In DNA form, the CDR3 reads TGCGCCAGCAGGGGGACAGGGATGAACACTGAAGCTTTCTTT. The encoded protein is CASRGTGMNTEAFF.

The chain carries TRBV29-1 and TRBJ1-2; 8 bases align to TRBD1. The trim removed 5 bases at V and 6 bases at J, leaving 5 bases unmatched. There are 12 residues in the CDR3. The V gene's germline CDR1 is SQVTM and CDR2 ANQGSEA. The CDR3 DNA reads as TGCAGCGTTCAGACAGGGGATCATGGCTACACCTTC. Protein: CSVQTGDHGYTF.

V is TRBV28 and J is TRBJ1-6, with D possibly matching TRBD1 (6 bases). The CDR3 covers 15 residues. Germline-derived CDR1 and CDR2 are MDHEN and SYDVKM. V lost 5 bases and J 10 bases, leaving 18 bases between the germline ends. For the CDR3, the DNA is TGTGCCAGCAGTGTCCCGGGACACATAAGATCACCCCTCCACTTT. Its protein is CASSVPGHIRSPLHF.

The CDR3 DNA sequence: TGTGCCAGCAGACTAGCGGGGCAAAACTCCTACGAGCAGTACTTC. As protein: CASRLAGQNSYEQYF. The V gene is TRBV2, the J gene TRBJ2-7; 10 bases agree with TRBD2. CDR1 SNHLY and CDR2 FYNNEI come from the germline V gene. J was trimmed by 0 bases and V by 6 bases; bases with no gene match: 5. CDR3 length: 15 amino acids.

On this clone: Its ends do not fully match the called genes, so a read error is possible. The chain combines TRBV27 with TRBJ2-7; D may be TRBD1 or TRBD2 (5 bases each). The germline CDR1 and CDR2 sequences are MNHEY and SMNVEV (reference sequence). This CDR3 region has 14 residues. DNA for the CDR3: TGTGTCAGCGGTACCTACGGACACCAGCCCGAGCAGTACTTC. This encodes CVSGTYGHQPEQYF.

This clone was observed once. The chain links TRBV18 to TRBJ2-1; 8 bases agree with TRBD1. This CDR3 contains 14 residues. Per germline, CDR1 KGHSH and CDR2 LQKENI. Unmatched junction bases numbered 4, after V lost 6 bases and J lost 3 bases. This CDR3 is CASSGTGGYNEQFF. The CDR3 bases are TGTGCCAGCTCGGGGACAGGCGGCTACAATGAGCAGTTCTTC. Together with reference TRBV18 and TRBJ2-1, the CDR3 gives the full variable domain: NAGVMQNPRHLVRRRGQEARLRCSPMKGHSHVYWYRQLPEEGLKFMVYLQKENIIDESGMPKERFSAEFPKEGPSILRIQQVVRGDSAAYFCASSGTGGYNEQFFGPGTRLTVL.

This clone was seen a single time. The chain links TRBV30 to TRBJ2-1; no clear D. Germline V gives CDR1 GTSNPN, CDR2 SVGIG (reference sequence). With 2 bases removed from V and 6 bases from J, the gap between germline ends came to 5 bases. The CDR3 loop spans 11 amino acids. In nucleotides, the CDR3 is TGTGCCTGGAGTAAGAGCAATGAGCAGTTCTTC. It translates to CAWSKSNEQFF.

This rearrangement joins TRBV4-1 to TRBJ2-7, with a weak D call TRBD2 (5 bases). The germline CDR1 and CDR2 sequences are MGHRA and YSYEKL. This CDR3 is 14 amino acids long. V shed 6 bases and J shed 4 bases, with 16 bases lying between them. The CDR3 is CASSEGIDLYEQYF. In nucleotides, the CDR3 is TGCGCCAGCAGTGAGGGAATCGATCTGTACGAGCAGTACTTC.

This clone was detected once. The rearrangement links TRBV27 to TRBJ2-1; 12 bases fit TRBD2. Germline V gene sequence: CDR1 MNHEY, CDR2 SMNVEV (reference sequence). Germline trimming cut 4 bases from V and 8 bases from J; bases unmatched to any gene: 12. The CDR3 length is 17 residues. DNA of the CDR3: TGTGCCAGCAGTTCCTACCTTCCTAGCGGGGGGGCGGATGAGCAGTTCTTC. Translated: CASSSYLPSGGADEQFF.

The chain is built from TRBV19 and TRBJ2-7; 10 bases match TRBD1. The ends lost 5 bases at V and 6 bases at J; junction bases unmatched: 13. In germline, CDR1 is LNHDA, CDR2 SQIVND (reference sequence). The CDR3 is made up of 16 amino acids. The CDR3: CASSWSTTGGRGEQYF. The DNA for the CDR3 is TGTGCCAGTAGTTGGAGCACGACAGGGGGCAGAGGCGAGCAGTACTTC.

CDR3 amino acids: CASSLSRGRETQYF. For the CDR3, the DNA is TGTGCCAGCAGTCTCTCCAGGGGGAGGGAGACCCAGTACTTC. The genes are TRBV28 and TRBJ2-5, with D perhaps matching TRBD1 (7 bases). This CDR3 spans 14 amino acids. The V end lost 5 bases, the J end lost 5 bases, and 15 bases lay between the germline ends. CDR1 and CDR2 (germline): MDHEN, SYDVKM. The full variable domain, rest sourced from reference TRBV28 and TRBJ2-5, is DVKVTQSSRYLVKRTGEKVFLECVQDMDHENMFWYRQDPGLGLRLIYFSYDVKMKEKGDIPEGYSVSREKKERFSLILESASTNQTSMYLCASSLSRGRETQYFGPGTRLLVL.

The gene calls are TRBV15 and TRBJ2-6; maybe TRBD1 (5 bases). This CDR3 contains 15 residues. Between the trimmed V and J ends, which lost 0 bases and 2 bases, there was a span of 5 bases. Germline CDR1 and CDR2: LNHNV and YYDKDF (reference sequence). CDR3 residues: CATSREGPGANVLTF. CDR3 bases: TGTGCCACCAGCAGAGAGGGGCCTGGGGCCAACGTCCTGACTTTC.

The rearrangement uses TRBV5-1 and TRBJ2-2; no reliable D call. The V end was cut by 0 bases, the J end by 0 bases, with 6 bases between. This CDR3 contains 15 residues. Germline CDR1 and CDR2: SGHRS and YFSETQ. In DNA form, the CDR3 reads TGCGCCAGCAGCTTGGGGCGGCCGAACACCGGGGAGCTGTTTTTT. Its protein is CASSLGRPNTGELFF. Together with reference TRBV5-1 and TRBJ2-2, the CDR3 gives the full variable domain: KAGVTQTPRYLIKTRGQQVTLSCSPISGHRSVSWYQQTPGQGLQFLFEYFSETQRNKGNFPGRFSGRQFSNSRSEMNVSTLELGDSALYLCASSLGRPNTGELFFGEGSRLTVL.

The chain combines TRBV6-4 with TRBJ2-1; TRBD2 agrees at 8 bases. The CDR3 sequence is 16 residues long. Germline V gives CDR1 MRHNA, CDR2 SNTAGT. The V and J ends lost 4 bases and 1 base, in that order; junction bases with no gene match: 6. The CDR3 DNA sequence: TGTGCCAGCAGTGCCCTCGCTAGCGGGTCCTACAATGAGCAGTTCTTC. It yields the protein CASSALASGSYNEQFF.

This clone was observed a few times. This sequence joins TRBV5-1 and TRBJ1-2, with 12 bases fitting TRBD1. CDR3 length equals 16 residues. Germline loops: CDR1 SGHRS, CDR2 YFSETQ. J gave up 8 bases and V 4 bases, and 12 bases lay outside the gene matches. CDR3 sequence reads: CASSPGSGTGGVGYTF. Written as DNA, the CDR3 is TGCGCCAGCAGCCCTGGGTCCGGGACAGGGGGCGTGGGCTACACCTTC.

This clone was recorded a few times. The V gene is TRBV18, the J gene TRBJ2-1; the D gene is possibly TRBD2 (5 bases). This CDR3 contains 15 residues. V lost 2 bases to trimming and J lost 11 bases, with 19 bases between them. Germline CDR1 reads KGHSH; CDR2 reads LQKENI. The chain's CDR3 is CASSPSSAPGVKQFF. As DNA, the CDR3 is TGTGCCAGCTCACCATCCAGCGCCCCCGGGGTGAAGCAGTTCTTC. The whole variable domain, filled in from reference TRBV18 and TRBJ2-1, reads NAGVMQNPRHLVRRRGQEARLRCSPMKGHSHVYWYRQLPEEGLKFMVYLQKENIIDESGMPKERFSAEFPKEGPSILRIQQVVRGDSAAYFCASSPSSAPGVKQFFGPGTRLTVL.